The next 32 T cell receptor beta chains were all read from a single sample in a study of T-cell reconstitution after alpha-beta-depleted transplantation in children. As it was prepared, the TCRbeta library received unique molecular identifiers. TCRdb reprocessed the PCR reads with MiXCR, giving one entry per CDR3 protein. The sample shows a few hundred thousand distinct CDR3 sequences, under 30% of them seen only once. The starting material was PBMCs, mostly from graft donor cells, obtained 360 days after TCRalphabeta/CD19-depleted stem cell transplant. The receptors derive from a female patient aged 2-9 years who had a stem cell transplant for congenital amegakaryocytic thrombocytopenia, so the T cells may come from the graft donor.

J is TRBJ2-7 and V is TRBV20-1; D perhaps matches TRBD2 (5 bases). V lost 6 bases to trimming and J lost 1 base, with 16 bases between them. The CDR3 contains 14 residues. Germline CDR1 DFQATT, CDR2 SNEGSKA (reference sequence). The CDR3 protein is CSAEHRRGSYEQYF. The CDR3 region has the DNA TGCAGTGCGGAGCATCGGCGCGGGTCCTACGAGCAGTACTTC.

This clonotype has just a few counts. V gene TRBV7-8 combines with J gene TRBJ1-5, with D perhaps TRBD1 (5 bases). V was shortened by 5 bases and J by 2 bases, with 16 bases between the two germline ends. Germline V gives CDR1 SGHVS, CDR2 FQNEAQ. This CDR3 has 16 amino acids. The CDR3 sequence is CASSQGPRTGNQPQHF. The CDR3 bases are TGTGCCAGCAGCCAGGGACCGAGAACTGGCAATCAGCCCCAGCATTTT.

The chain employs TRBV6-5 and TRBJ2-3; perhaps TRBD2 as D (5 bases). The V end was cut by 1 base, the J end by 8 bases, with 16 bases between. CDR3 size: 15 residues. CDR1 and CDR2 (germline): MNHEY, SVGAGI. The CDR3 spells CASSYYAGIMSTQYF. The CDR3 DNA sequence: TGTGCCAGCAGTTACTATGCCGGGATCATGAGTACGCAGTATTTT.

The chain employs TRBV12-3 or TRBV12-4 and TRBJ1-2; perhaps TRBD1 as D (6 bases). The CDR3 consists of 14 residues. V dropped 4 bases and J dropped 5 bases, with 14 bases sitting between them. In DNA form, the CDR3 reads TGTGCCAGCAGTTCCCTTTCCGGACAGTATGGCTACACCTTC. Protein: CASSSLSGQYGYTF.

The CDR3, as DNA: TGTGCCAGCAGCCCCCACCTGCTAGCGGGACCCACAGATACGCAGTATTTT. Translated: CASSPHLLAGPTDTQYF. The genes are TRBV9 and TRBJ2-3, with 9 bases matching TRBD2. The CDR3 has 17 amino acids. CDR1 is SGDLS, CDR2 YYNGEE, per germline. Trimming took 4 bases from V and 2 from J; bases not matched to a gene: 11.

The table lists this clonotype with a few counts. The gene calls are TRBV25-1 and TRBJ2-5, with 7 bases lining up with TRBD2. Germline assignment: CDR1 MGHDK and CDR2 SYGVNS. This CDR3 is 17 amino acids long. The trim removed 0 bases at V and 1 base at J, leaving 8 bases unmatched. CDR3 protein: CASSEYMGGSPQETQYF. The CDR3 DNA reads as TGTGCCAGCAGTGAATATATGGGAGGGAGTCCCCAAGAGACCCAGTACTTC.

This chain links TRBV28 with TRBJ2-2; maybe TRBD1 (6 bases). The V end lost 5 bases, the J end lost 1 base, and 14 bases lay between the germline ends. The length of the CDR3 is 16 residues. Germline V gene lookup returns CDR1 MDHEN and CDR2 SYDVKM. The CDR3 sequence: CASSQVGTKNTGELFF. The CDR3 bases are TGTGCCAGCAGTCAAGTCGGGACAAAGAACACCGGGGAGCTGTTTTTT.

This chain links TRBV19 with TRBJ1-5, with TRBD1 as a possible D gene (6 bases). V was pared by 4 bases and J by 5 bases, with 18 bases between. The CDR3 contains 16 residues. The germline V gene has CDR1 LNHDA and CDR2 SQIVND (reference sequence). For the CDR3, the DNA is TGTGCCAGTAGTAACCGGCCTGGCAGGGGAGATCAGCCCCAGCATTTT. Protein sequence: CASSNRPGRGDQPQHF. The full variable domain, completed using reference TRBV19 and TRBJ1-5, is DGGITQSPKYLFRKEGQNVTLSCEQNLNHDAMYWYRQDPGQGLRLIYYSQIVNDFQKGDIAEGYSVSREKKESFPLTVTSAQKNPTAFYLCASSNRPGRGDQPQHFGDGTRLSIL.

This clonotype was seen only a few times. The chain couples TRBV2 to TRBJ2-1, with 8 bases identical to TRBD2. The ends lost 6 bases at V and 5 bases at J; junction bases unmatched: 6. Per germline, CDR1 SNHLY and CDR2 FYNNEI. The CDR3 contains 14 residues. In DNA form, the CDR3 reads TGTGCCAGCAGAAAGACTAGCGCAAACAATGAGCAGTTCTTC. It encodes CASRKTSANNEQFF.

This chain links TRBV4-1 with TRBJ1-2; maybe TRBD1 (5 bases). This CDR3 is built from 15 residues. Trimming stripped 4 bases from V and 0 bases from J, with 12 bases between. Per germline, CDR1 MGHRA and CDR2 YSYEKL. Written as DNA, the CDR3 is TGCGCCAGCAGCCCAGGGCAGGGCCCTAACTATGGCTACACCTTC. This gives the protein CASSPGQGPNYGYTF.

The J gene is TRBJ2-3, the V gene TRBV7-9, with 9 nucleotides matching TRBD1. This CDR3 has 15 residues. The junction had 8 bases not matched to a gene; V was cut back by 7 bases and J by 3 bases. Germline V gene sequence: CDR1 SEHNR, CDR2 FQNEAQ (reference sequence). The CDR3 DNA reads TGTGCCAGCACCTTGGGACAGGGATGGACAGATACGCAGTATTTT. Translating gives CASTLGQGWTDTQYF. The entire variable domain, with the rest obtained from reference TRBV7-9 and TRBJ2-3, is as follows: DTGVSQNPRHKITKRGQNVTFRCDPISEHNRLYWYRQTLGQGPEFLTYFQNEAQLEKSRLLSDRFSAERPKGSFSTLEIQRTEQGDSAMYLCASTLGQGWTDTQYFGPGTRLTVL.

V gene TRBV28 combines with J gene TRBJ1-2; D is undetermined. From germline, CDR1 is MDHEN and CDR2 SYDVKM. CDR3 length: 15 amino acids. V dropped 5 bases and J dropped 1 base, with 14 bases sitting between them. CDR3 amino acids: CASSTIPRGNYGYTF. CDR3 coding DNA: TGTGCCAGCAGTACGATCCCCCGGGGTAACTATGGCTACACCTTC.

This clonotype was seen only a few times. J is TRBJ2-7 and V is TRBV10-3; 7 nucleotides line up with TRBD1. The CDR3 has 15 amino acids. V shed 6 bases and J 0 bases; nucleotides not matched to a gene: 8. Germline V gives CDR1 ENHRY, CDR2 SYGVKD. The CDR3 loop reads CAIRETWTGSYEQYF. CDR3 bases: TGTGCCATCAGGGAAACCTGGACAGGCTCCTACGAGCAGTACTTC.

The CDR3 protein is CSPDTTSKYEQYF. The CDR3 nucleotides read TGCAGTCCAGACACAACTAGCAAATACGAGCAGTACTTC. The chain joins TRBV20-1 to TRBJ2-7; D perhaps matches TRBD2 (6 bases). V lost 8 bases and J 4 bases, leaving 18 bases between the germline ends. Germline V gene data show CDR1 as DFQATT and CDR2 as SNEGSKA (reference sequence). CDR3 length: 13 amino acids.

The table lists this clonotype with a few counts. The chain links TRBV28 to TRBJ2-7; D is unresolved. The V gene lost 5 bases and the J gene lost 7 bases, with 18 bases spanning the gap. Per germline, CDR1 MDHEN and CDR2 SYDVKM. This CDR3 has 14 amino acids. For the CDR3, the DNA is TGTGCCAGCAGTCTCCCAAGGAGTGACCAGGAGCAGTACTTC. Translation: CASSLPRSDQEQYF.

The V and J genes are TRBV29-1 and TRBJ1-2; D is unclear. Looked up from germline, CDR1 is SQVTM and CDR2 is ANQGSEA. The V end lost 2 bases, the J end lost 8 bases, and 18 bases lay between the germline ends. The CDR3 runs to 14 residues. The CDR3 DNA follows: TGCAGCGTTGAATTTATGGGCCCTTATGTGGGCTACACCTTC. Encoded protein: CSVEFMGPYVGYTF.

The chain employs TRBV4-3 and TRBJ2-7; 9 bases fit TRBD1. Per germline, CDR1 LGHNA and CDR2 YSLEER. V shed 5 bases, J shed 3 bases, and the junction held 8 bases outside the gene matches. CDR3 length: 15 amino acids. CDR3 amino acids: CASSEGLGQGYEQYF. As DNA, the CDR3 is TGCGCCAGCAGCGAAGGGCTGGGACAGGGCTACGAGCAGTACTTC.

The CDR3 coding sequence is TGCAGTGCCCGAAACAGCGGGGGTCTCAGCTCCTACGAGCAGTACTTC. Its protein product is CSARNSGGLSSYEQYF. The rearrangement links TRBV20-1 to TRBJ2-7, with 8 nucleotides matching TRBD2. This CDR3 region has 16 residues. Per the germline V gene, CDR1 is DFQATT and CDR2 is SNEGSKA (reference sequence). V lost 6 bases and J lost 0; bases outside the gene matches: 13.

The chain uses TRBV7-9 and TRBJ2-3; weak D call: TRBD2 (5 bases). Germline V gene sequence: CDR1 SEHNR, CDR2 FQNEAQ (reference sequence). The length of the CDR3 is 15 residues. Trimming pared 5 bases from V and 1 base from J, leaving 13 bases between. The CDR3 loop is CASSRTGTRTDTQYF. CDR3 nucleotides: TGTGCCAGCAGCCGGACTGGAACCCGCACAGATACGCAGTATTTT.

The V call is TRBV12-3 or TRBV12-4, the J call TRBJ2-1, with a tentative D call TRBD2 (6 bases). V shed 6 bases and J shed 5 bases, with 17 bases lying between them. CDR3 size: 15 residues. The CDR3 bases are TGTGCCAGCAGCCCGGGACTTACGTTACACAATGAGCAGTTCTTC. This encodes CASSPGLTLHNEQFF.

The rearrangement uses TRBV29-1 and TRBJ2-4, with D hard to call. The CDR3 length is 13 residues. Trimming left V 3 bases short and J 6 bases short, with 12 bases between. CDR1 is SQVTM and CDR2 is ANQGSEA in the germline V gene. CDR3 sequence: CSVDRLGGNIQYF. As DNA, the CDR3 is TGCAGCGTTGACCGGTTAGGTGGAAACATTCAGTACTTC.

The rearrangement uses TRBV11-2 and TRBJ1-6; D not resolved. The CDR3 runs 14 residues. Trimming left V 7 bases short and J 0 bases short, with 7 bases between. Germline lookup yields CDR1 SGHAT and CDR2 FQNNGV. CDR3 DNA: TGTGCCAGCACACTGAGCTCCTATAATTCACCCCTCCACTTT. Protein: CASTLSSYNSPLHF.

This clonotype has only a few counts. The rearrangement joins TRBV2 to TRBJ1-4; 9 nucleotides align to TRBD1. The ends lost 6 bases at V and 4 bases at J; junction bases unmatched: 9. The CDR3 contains 16 residues. Germline V CDR1 and CDR2: SNHLY, FYNNEI. The CDR3 protein is CASSRTGVNFNEKLFF. CDR3 nucleotide sequence: TGTGCCAGCAGCAGGACAGGGGTCAACTTTAATGAAAAACTGTTTTTT.

This clonotype was found a few times. As DNA, the CDR3 is TGTGCCACCAGCATTGGACTGACAGGCTACAATAAAGAGACCCAGTACTTC. It is translated as CATSIGLTGYNKETQYF. The chain links TRBV15 to TRBJ2-5, with D possibly TRBD1 on 6 matching bases. The CDR3 has 17 amino acids. The germline V gene has CDR1 LNHNV and CDR2 YYDKDF (reference sequence). The germline V and J ends were trimmed by 4 bases and 3 bases, with 21 bases remaining between them.

This clonotype appeared many times. This chain connects TRBV29-1 to TRBJ2-1, with D hard to call. Germline lookup yields CDR1 SQVTM and CDR2 ANQGSEA. The CDR3 loop spans 13 amino acids. V lost 7 bases and J 6 bases, leaving 16 bases between the germline ends. The CDR3 nucleotides read TGCAGCGCTCTTAAGCCTAGATCCAATGAGCAGTTCTTC. Its translation: CSALKPRSNEQFF.

The rearrangement links TRBV24-1 to TRBJ1-5; D uncertain. Germline V gene lookup returns CDR1 KGHDR and CDR2 SFDVKD. The CDR3 is 13 residues long. The V end lost 3 bases, the J end lost 6 bases, and 8 bases lay between the germline ends. Here the CDR3 reads CATSDGRSQPQHF. The CDR3 nucleotides are TGTGCCACCAGTGATGGGAGGTCTCAGCCCCAGCATTTT.

This clonotype was found a few times. The V and J genes are TRBV4-1 and TRBJ1-5; 9 positions agree with TRBD1. In germline, CDR1 is MGHRA, CDR2 YSYEKL. V was pared by 2 bases and J by 6 bases, with 5 bases of the junction left unmatched. This CDR3 region has 15 residues. CDR3 in amino acids: CASSQIQGAGQPQHF. DNA of the CDR3: TGCGCCAGCAGCCAAATACAGGGGGCAGGTCAGCCCCAGCATTTT.

The chain links TRBV6-4 to TRBJ2-7, with TRBD2 identical over 7 bases. This CDR3 comprises 14 residues. Germline CDR1 is MRHNA and CDR2 is SNTAGT. V shed 7 bases, J shed 3 bases, and the junction held 9 bases outside the gene matches. CDR3 bases: TGTGCCAGCAAAAGCCCCGGACTAGTCTACGAGCAGTACTTC. As protein: CASKSPGLVYEQYF.

The table lists this clonotype with a few counts. V gene TRBV6-1 combines with J gene TRBJ1-4; D is perhaps TRBD1 (6 bases). The CDR3 spans 14 residues. V was cut by 6 bases and J by 4 bases, with 12 bases left in between. The germline gives CDR1 MNHNS, CDR2 SASEGT. The DNA of the CDR3 is TGTGCCAGCAGGCATCAGGGGTATAATGAAAAACTGTTTTTT. This codes for CASRHQGYNEKLFF.

V and J are TRBV3-1 and TRBJ1-5, with D possibly matching TRBD1 (5 bases). Trimming cost V 2 bases and J 3 bases, with 11 bases left between them. This CDR3 has 15 amino acids. Germline V lookup: CDR1 LGHDT, CDR2 YNNKEL (reference sequence). DNA for the CDR3: TGTGCCAGCAGCCAATTGGGGCAGGACAATCAGCCCCAGCATTTT. Protein sequence: CASSQLGQDNQPQHF. Full variable domain (remainder filled in from reference TRBV3-1 and TRBJ1-5): DTAVSQTPKYLVTQMGNDKSIKCEQNLGHDTMYWYKQDSKKFLKIMFSYNNKELIINETVPNRFSPKSPDKAHLNLHINSLELGDSAVYFCASSQLGQDNQPQHFGDGTRLSIL.

This clonotype occurred many times. The chain has TRBV5-1 and TRBJ1-2, with D unresolved. Between the trimmed V and J ends, which lost 4 bases and 3 bases, there was a span of 10 bases. Germline V gene lookup returns CDR1 SGHRS and CDR2 YFSETQ. The CDR3 has 13 amino acids. CDR3 amino acids: CASSPGRDYGYTF. The CDR3 DNA reads TGCGCCAGCAGCCCCGGGAGGGACTATGGCTACACCTTC.

The sample holds a few counts of this clonotype. This chain joins TRBV2 and TRBJ2-3; D may be TRBD1 (6 bases). V was pared by 4 bases and J by 5 bases, with 10 bases between. The CDR3 runs to 13 residues. Germline lookup yields CDR1 SNHLY and CDR2 FYNNEI. This CDR3 reads CASSVGARDTQYF. The CDR3 bases are TGTGCCAGCAGTGTGGGGGCGAGAGATACGCAGTATTTT.